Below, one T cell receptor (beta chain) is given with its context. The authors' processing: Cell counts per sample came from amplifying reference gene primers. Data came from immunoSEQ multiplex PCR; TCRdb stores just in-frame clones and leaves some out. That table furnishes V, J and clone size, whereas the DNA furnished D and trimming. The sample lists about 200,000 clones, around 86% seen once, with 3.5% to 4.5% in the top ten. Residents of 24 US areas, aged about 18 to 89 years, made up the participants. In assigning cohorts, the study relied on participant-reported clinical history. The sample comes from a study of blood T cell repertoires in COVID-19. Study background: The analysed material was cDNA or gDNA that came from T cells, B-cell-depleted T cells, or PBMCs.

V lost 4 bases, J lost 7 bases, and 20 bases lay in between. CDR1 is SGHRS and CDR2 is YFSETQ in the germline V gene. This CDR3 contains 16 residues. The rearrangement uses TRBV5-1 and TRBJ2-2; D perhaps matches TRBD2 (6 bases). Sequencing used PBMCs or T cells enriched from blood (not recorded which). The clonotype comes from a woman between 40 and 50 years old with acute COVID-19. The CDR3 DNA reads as TGCGCCAGCAGCGGGGACTCTCAAATTCTGGGCGGGGAGCTGTTTTTT. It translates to CASSGDSQILGGELFF.